This passage covers 16 T cell receptor beta chains from one sample sequenced in a study of prognosis after radiotherapy for stage I lung cancer. Researchers used two-round multiplex PCR to amplify TCR beta CDR3 starting from genomic DNA. For every TRBV and TRBJ gene, a specific primer was used in first-round PCR. TCRdb processed the multiplex PCR reads anew with MiXCR; each CDR3 protein has one entry. The table includes about 31,000 distinct CDR3 sequences, 32% detected once. The sample consisted of PBMCs, taken before or after stereotactic body radiation therapy (not recorded which). The source of these receptors is a donor aged 50 or older with non-small cell lung cancer.

The table lists this clonotype with many counts. CDR3 DNA sequence: TGCGCCAGCAGCCAGCACCGGGACCTGGCCACCGGGGAGCTGTTTTTT. Its protein is CASSQHRDLATGELFF. The genes are TRBV4-1 and TRBJ2-2; perhaps D is TRBD1 or TRBD2 (5 bases each). The CDR3 is 16 amino acids. Germline assignment: CDR1 MGHRA and CDR2 YSYEKL. V was trimmed by 3 bases and J by 4 bases, leaving 15 bases between them.

There are many counts of this clonotype. The CDR3 is CASSLGTLSGANVLTF. DNA of the CDR3: TGCGCCAGCAGCTTGGGTACCCTCTCTGGGGCCAACGTCCTGACTTTC. The chain carries TRBV5-1 and TRBJ2-6, with D unclear. The germline CDR1 and CDR2 sequences are SGHRS and YFSETQ. V dropped 0 bases and J dropped 0 bases, with 7 bases sitting between them. The CDR3 is made up of 16 amino acids.

This clonotype was detected many times. This chain connects TRBV2 to TRBJ1-5; 7 nucleotides agree with TRBD1. The CDR3 totals 14 residues. CDR1 and CDR2 from the germline V gene are SNHLY and FYNNEI. V shed 5 bases and J 2 bases; nucleotides not matched to a gene: 3. The CDR3 reads CASSSDRGNQPQHF. CDR3 in DNA: TGTGCCAGCAGTTCAGACAGGGGCAATCAGCCCCAGCATTTT.

This clonotype was seen at least ten times. The chain carries TRBV6-1 and TRBJ2-3; the match to TRBD2 covers 9 bases. Germline V CDR1 and CDR2: MNHNS, SASEGT. The CDR3 covers 16 residues. After removal of 2 bases from V and 6 bases from J, the junction contained 9 bases not matched to a gene. CDR3 nucleotide sequence: TGTGCCAGCAGTGAATGGGCTAGCGGGGCGTGGGATACGCAGTATTTT. Translated, it gives CASSEWASGAWDTQYF.

The chain has TRBV6-1 and TRBJ2-7; 13 bases map to TRBD2. The CDR3 has 15 residues. Germline V gene data show CDR1 as MNHNS and CDR2 as SASEGT. With 6 bases clipped from V and 7 bases from J, the junction kept 9 bases outside the gene matches. CDR3 coding DNA: TGTGCCAGCAGGGTACTAGCGGGAGGGCCTGGTGAGCAGTACTTC. This translates into CASRVLAGGPGEQYF.

Many counts were recorded for this clonotype. CDR3 loop: CAWSTTNYGYTF. The DNA of the CDR3 is TGTGCCTGGAGTACGACTAACTATGGCTACACCTTC. The chain recombines TRBV30 with TRBJ1-2; D not resolved. Trimming removed 2 bases from V and 0 bases from J, with 4 bases in between. Germline V lookup: CDR1 GTSNPN, CDR2 SVGIG (reference sequence). CDR3 length equals 12 residues.

With regard to this clonotype: A read error likely explains this, since a far larger clone differs by one base. The J gene is TRBJ2-1, the V gene TRBV7-2; a possible D gene is TRBD2 (5 bases). With 5 bases removed from V and 5 bases from J, the gap between germline ends came to 19 bases. Germline-derived CDR1 and CDR2 are SGHTA and FQGNSA. This CDR3 spans 16 amino acids. CDR3 sequence reads: CASSHNPGYGNNEQFF. The CDR3 region has the DNA TGTGCCAGCAGCCACAACCCGGGTTACGGGAACAATGAGCAGTTCTTC.

The chain is built from TRBV19 and TRBJ2-1; possibly TRBD2 for D (5 bases). The CDR3 has 15 residues. Trimming removed 4 bases from V and 5 bases from J, with 15 bases in between. The germline gives CDR1 LNHDA, CDR2 SQIVND (reference sequence). In nucleotides, the CDR3 is TGTGCCAGTAGTACATCCCTGGACTGGAACAATGAGCAGTTCTTC. This encodes CASSTSLDWNNEQFF.

This clonotype appeared many times. This chain uses TRBV28 with TRBJ2-6; 7 bases are shared with TRBD1. Germline lookup yields CDR1 MDHEN and CDR2 SYDVKM. The V segment lost 4 bases and the J segment 2 bases; nucleotides outside the gene matches: 5. The length of the CDR3 is 16 residues. The CDR3 here is CASSSFQGAGANVLTF. DNA for the CDR3: TGTGCCAGCAGTTCCTTCCAGGGGGCTGGGGCCAACGTCCTGACTTTC. The full variable domain, with the rest looked up from reference TRBV28 and TRBJ2-6, is DVKVTQSSRYLVKRTGEKVFLECVQDMDHENMFWYRQDPGLGLRLIYFSYDVKMKEKGDIPEGYSVSREKKERFSLILESASTNQTSMYLCASSSFQGAGANVLTFGAGSRLTVL.

The V gene is TRBV12-3 or TRBV12-4, the J gene TRBJ1-1; D perhaps matches TRBD1 (6 bases). Trimming pared 7 bases from V and 1 base from J, leaving 16 bases between. This CDR3 contains 15 residues. CDR3 region: CASTEHPGQNTEAFF. DNA of the CDR3: TGTGCCAGCACTGAACATCCGGGACAGAACACTGAAGCTTTCTTT.

The table lists this clonotype with many counts. The gene calls are TRBV6-1 and TRBJ2-1; D gene unclear. The V gene's germline CDR1 is MNHNS and CDR2 SASEGT. Trimming left V 7 bases short and J 1 base short, with 2 bases between. The CDR3 totals 11 residues. CDR3 in DNA: TGTGCCAGCATGTCCTACAATGAGCAGTTCTTC. Protein sequence: CASMSYNEQFF.

A remark on this clonotype: The junction shows a germline mismatch at one end, possibly a read error. The J gene is TRBJ1-6, the V gene TRBV6-4, with D unresolved. The germline gives CDR1 MRHNA, CDR2 SNTAGT. The CDR3 has 14 residues. The DNA of the CDR3 is TGTTCCAGCTCCGCGAGCTCCTATAATTCACCCCTCCAATTT. It encodes CSSSASSYNSPLQF.

The gene calls are TRBV7-9 and TRBJ2-4; perhaps TRBD2 as D (7 bases). The V gene lost 2 bases and the J gene lost 9 bases, with 14 bases spanning the gap. The CDR3 loop spans 14 amino acids. Looked up from germline, CDR1 is SEHNR and CDR2 is FQNEAQ (reference sequence). CDR3 nucleotides: TGTGCCAGCAGCTTACCGGGGGAGGGGGGCATTCAGTACTTC. It specifies CASSLPGEGGIQYF.

V is TRBV27 and J is TRBJ2-2, with 7 nucleotides matching TRBD1. The V segment lost 7 bases and the J segment 8 bases; nucleotides outside the gene matches: 16. Germline V gene data show CDR1 as MNHEY and CDR2 as SMNVEV (reference sequence). The CDR3 contains 16 residues. Here the CDR3 reads CASILDRVTEAGELFF. DNA of the CDR3: TGTGCCAGCATCCTCGACAGGGTGACGGAGGCTGGGGAGCTGTTTTTT.

This clonotype was detected many times. The chain carries TRBV5-1 and TRBJ2-5; D possibly corresponds to TRBD2 (7 bases). The CDR3 is 14 residues long. The germline V gene encodes CDR1 SGHRS and CDR2 YFSETQ. Between the trimmed V and J ends, which lost 0 bases and 4 bases, there was a span of 10 bases. CDR3 protein: CASSLGGGRETQYF. The CDR3 DNA follows: TGCGCCAGCAGCTTGGGGGGGGGCAGAGAGACCCAGTACTTC.

This chain links TRBV28 with TRBJ1-6; 8 nucleotides match TRBD1. CDR3 length: 17 amino acids. V lost 2 bases, J lost 3 bases, and 6 bases stayed unmatched. The V gene's germline CDR1 is MDHEN and CDR2 SYDVKM. CDR3 protein: CASSLNNGTGYNSPLHF. CDR3 sequence (DNA): TGTGCCAGCAGTTTAAATAACGGGACAGGCTATAATTCACCCCTCCACTTT.